The clone carrying this TCR beta chain was observed a few times. These data are taken from a study of T-cell memory formation after mild COVID-19. TCRdb processed the 5' RACE reads anew with MiXCR; each CDR3 protein has one entry. The data show 250,000 to 300,000 distinct CDR3 sequences, with around 15% seen just once and 22% held by the top ten. The sequence was collected from a man younger than 35 who had mild COVID-19 (a few samples of this study predate the infection). Cell type and time point are not known. Sequenced material: PBMCs or a T cell subset sorted from them (not recorded which).

CDR3 bases: TGTGCCAGCAGCAAAGATGGGGGGCTGGGTAATACCATGGAGGCCAAAAACATTCAGTACTTC. Amino acids: CASSKDGGLGNTMEAKNIQYF. This chain uses TRBV11-3 with TRBJ2-4; D may match TRBD1 or TRBD2 (6 bases each). The CDR3 spans 21 residues. Germline values: CDR1 SGHNT, CDR2 YENEEA. V was shortened by 5 bases and J by 1 base, with 30 bases between the two germline ends.